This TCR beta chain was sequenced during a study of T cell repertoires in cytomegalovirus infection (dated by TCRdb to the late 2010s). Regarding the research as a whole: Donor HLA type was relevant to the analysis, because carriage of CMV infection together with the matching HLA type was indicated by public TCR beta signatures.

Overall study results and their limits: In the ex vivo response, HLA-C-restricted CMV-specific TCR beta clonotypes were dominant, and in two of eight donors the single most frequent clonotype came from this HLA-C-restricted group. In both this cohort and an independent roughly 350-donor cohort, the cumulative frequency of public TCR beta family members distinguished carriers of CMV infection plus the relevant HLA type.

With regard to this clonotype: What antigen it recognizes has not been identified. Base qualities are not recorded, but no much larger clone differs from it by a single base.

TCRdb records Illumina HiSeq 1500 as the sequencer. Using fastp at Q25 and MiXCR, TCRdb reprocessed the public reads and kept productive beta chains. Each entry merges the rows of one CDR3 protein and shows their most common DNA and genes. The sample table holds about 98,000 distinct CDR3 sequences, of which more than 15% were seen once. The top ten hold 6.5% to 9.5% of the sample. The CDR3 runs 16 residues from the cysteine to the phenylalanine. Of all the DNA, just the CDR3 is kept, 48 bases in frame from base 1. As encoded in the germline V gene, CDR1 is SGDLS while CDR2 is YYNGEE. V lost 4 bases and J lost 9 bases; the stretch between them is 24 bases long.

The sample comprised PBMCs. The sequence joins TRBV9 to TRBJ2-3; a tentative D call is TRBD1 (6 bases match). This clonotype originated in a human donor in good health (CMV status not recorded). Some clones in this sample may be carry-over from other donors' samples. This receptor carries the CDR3 CASSYPGTPDYLTQYF. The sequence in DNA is TGTGCCAGCAGCTACCCCGGGACACCCGATTATCTGACGCAGTATTTT.